A selection of T cell receptor beta chains follows, all from one sample in a study of regulatory T cells in long-lasting Graves disease. TCRdb recomputed calls from the multiplex PCR reads with MiXCR, one row per CDR3 protein. The sample lists 400,000 to 600,000 distinct CDR3 sequences, under 25% seen once, with roughly 6.9% in the top ten. This sample comprised peripheral blood mononuclear cells (PBMCs), obtained when the disease was refractory, from a patient treated with antithyroid drugs. These receptors all come from a female donor with Graves disease. Both conserved end residues are part of each CDR3. D genes are given only for firm matches. Only some rows state a clone size, as once, few, many or a class for expanded clones.

CDR3 DNA: TGCAGCGTTGAAGATCTGGGGGAAAAGGTCTACACCTTC
CDR3 protein: CSVEDLGEKVYTF
V gene: TRBV29-1
J gene: TRBJ1-2
clone size: few
D gene: NA

CDR3 DNA: TGTGCCAGCGGGGGGCGGGACGACCTTAGGGGCTACGAGCAGTACTTC
CDR3 protein: CASGGRDDLRGYEQYF
V gene: TRBV6-2/TRBV6-3
J gene: TRBJ2-7
clone size: NA
D gene: NA

CDR3 DNA: TGTGCCAGCAGTCCGGGGGTAGCCTACAATGAGCAGTTCTTC
CDR3 protein: CASSPGVAYNEQFF
V gene: TRBV6-2/TRBV6-3
J gene: TRBJ2-1
clone size: NA
D gene: NA

CDR3 DNA: TGTGCCAGCAGTGATGAGGGGGCTAATGAAAAACTGTTTTTT
CDR3 protein: CASSDEGANEKLFF
V gene: TRBV2
J gene: TRBJ1-4
clone size: many
D gene: NA

CDR3 DNA: TGCAGTGCTAGAAATCCTAGCGGGGAAAGCACAGATACGCAGTATTTT
CDR3 protein: CSARNPSGESTDTQYF
V gene: TRBV20-1
J gene: TRBJ2-3
clone size: once
D gene: TRBD2

CDR3 DNA: TGTGCCAGTAGTAGGGGACTAGCGGGAGAGGAGACCCAGTACTTC
CDR3 protein: CASSRGLAGEETQYF
V gene: TRBV19
J gene: TRBJ2-5
clone size: few
D gene: TRBD2

CDR3 DNA: TGCAGTGCTCGACCCCAGACGGAGACCCAGTACTTC
CDR3 protein: CSARPQTETQYF
V gene: TRBV20-1
J gene: TRBJ2-5
clone size: many
D gene: NA

CDR3 DNA: TGTGCCAGCAGCCCCCCGGTAGCGGACCAAGAGACCCAGTACTTC
CDR3 protein: CASSPPVADQETQYF
V gene: TRBV7-9
J gene: TRBJ2-5
clone size: NA
D gene: NA

CDR3 DNA: TGTGCCAGCACCCTACGGCGGGCGAACACCGGGGAGCTGTTTTTT
CDR3 protein: CASTLRRANTGELFF
V gene: TRBV6-1
J gene: TRBJ2-2
clone size: NA
D gene: NA

CDR3 DNA: TGTGCCAGCAGCCATGGACAGGGAGGGATCTATGGCTACACCTTC
CDR3 protein: CASSHGQGGIYGYTF
V gene: TRBV3-1
J gene: TRBJ1-2
clone size: many
D gene: TRBD1

CDR3 DNA: TGTGCCAGCAGCATCCCCGGGCCAACAGGGATAACTGAAGCTTTCTTT
CDR3 protein: CASSIPGPTGITEAFF
V gene: TRBV13
J gene: TRBJ1-1
clone size: many
D gene: NA

CDR3 DNA: TGTGCCAGCACTTTGACCAACAGGGGCGGCGAGCAGTACTTC
CDR3 protein: CASTLTNRGGEQYF
V gene: TRBV28
J gene: TRBJ2-7
clone size: few
D gene: TRBD1

CDR3 DNA: TGTGCCAGTAGTGGACACCAGAACACTGAAGCTTTCTTT
CDR3 protein: CASSGHQNTEAFF
V gene: TRBV19
J gene: TRBJ1-1
clone size: many
D gene: NA

CDR3 DNA: TGTGCCAGCAGACCACGGGACAATCCTTATGGCTACACCTTC
CDR3 protein: CASRPRDNPYGYTF
V gene: TRBV27
J gene: TRBJ1-2
clone size: many
D gene: NA

CDR3 DNA: TGTGCCAGTAACGGCAGGGGTTACGAGCAGTACTTC
CDR3 protein: CASNGRGYEQYF
V gene: TRBV19
J gene: TRBJ2-7
clone size: many
D gene: NA

CDR3 DNA: TGTGCCAGCATAGGGACCTCGTGGGTCTGGACTGAAGCTTTCTTT
CDR3 protein: CASIGTSWVWTEAFF
V gene: TRBV6-1
J gene: TRBJ1-1
clone size: many
D gene: NA

CDR3 DNA: TGTGCCAGCAGCCAAGCCTCCTACAATGAGCAGTTCTTC
CDR3 protein: CASSQASYNEQFF
V gene: TRBV3-1
J gene: TRBJ2-1
clone size: NA
D gene: NA

CDR3 DNA: TGTGCCAGCAGCTTCCAGGAGGCGAACACCGGGGAGCTGTTTTTT
CDR3 protein: CASSFQEANTGELFF
V gene: TRBV11-2
J gene: TRBJ2-2
clone size: few
D gene: NA

CDR3 DNA: TGTGCCTGGAAAGGGACCCCTGGGGCTGAAGCTTTCTTT
CDR3 protein: CAWKGTPGAEAFF
V gene: TRBV30
J gene: TRBJ1-1
clone size: few
D gene: NA

CDR3 DNA: TGTGCCAGCAGCCTAACCGGACCGGGCGTGTCAATGGAGACCCAGTACTTC
CDR3 protein: CASSLTGPGVSMETQYF
V gene: TRBV7-3
J gene: TRBJ2-5
clone size: few
D gene: NA

CDR3 DNA: TGTGCCAGCAGCTTTAATAGCGGGAGGACCCAGTACTTC
CDR3 protein: CASSFNSGRTQYF
V gene: TRBV7-2
J gene: TRBJ2-5
clone size: many
D gene: TRBD2

CDR3 DNA: TGCGCCAGCAGTACCGGCCCTGGAAGCAATCAGCCCCAGCATTTT
CDR3 protein: CASSTGPGSNQPQHF
V gene: TRBV5-1
J gene: TRBJ1-5
clone size: NA
D gene: NA

CDR3 DNA: TGTGCCAGCAGTAGGTTTTTAGGACTAGCGGAACCGCACGGCGTCTTC
CDR3 protein: CASSRFLGLAEPHGVF
V gene: TRBV6-1
J gene: TRBJ2-7
clone size: NA
D gene: TRBD2

CDR3 DNA: TGTGCCATCAGTTCCCCGACAGGGGGCCCGGAGACCCAGTACTTC
CDR3 protein: CAISSPTGGPETQYF
V gene: TRBV10-3
J gene: TRBJ2-5
clone size: many
D gene: TRBD1

CDR3 DNA: TGTGCCAGCAGCCAAGATACAGCCAGCAATCAGCCCCAGCATTTT
CDR3 protein: CASSQDTASNQPQHF
V gene: TRBV3-1
J gene: TRBJ1-5
clone size: NA
D gene: NA

CDR3 DNA: TGTGCCAGCAGCGTAGATCCGGGGTCCAATTCACCCCTCCACTTT
CDR3 protein: CASSVDPGSNSPLHF
V gene: TRBV9
J gene: TRBJ1-6
clone size: many
D gene: NA

CDR3 DNA: TGCAGCGTTGAATTTGGGGCAAGGCAGGGGGGCACTGAAGCTTTCTTT
CDR3 protein: CSVEFGARQGGTEAFF
V gene: TRBV29-1
J gene: TRBJ1-1
clone size: NA
D gene: TRBD1

CDR3 DNA: TGTGCCAGCAAGGGTCCGGGGGACAATGAGCAGTTCTTC
CDR3 protein: CASKGPGDNEQFF
V gene: TRBV6-1
J gene: TRBJ2-1
clone size: NA
D gene: NA